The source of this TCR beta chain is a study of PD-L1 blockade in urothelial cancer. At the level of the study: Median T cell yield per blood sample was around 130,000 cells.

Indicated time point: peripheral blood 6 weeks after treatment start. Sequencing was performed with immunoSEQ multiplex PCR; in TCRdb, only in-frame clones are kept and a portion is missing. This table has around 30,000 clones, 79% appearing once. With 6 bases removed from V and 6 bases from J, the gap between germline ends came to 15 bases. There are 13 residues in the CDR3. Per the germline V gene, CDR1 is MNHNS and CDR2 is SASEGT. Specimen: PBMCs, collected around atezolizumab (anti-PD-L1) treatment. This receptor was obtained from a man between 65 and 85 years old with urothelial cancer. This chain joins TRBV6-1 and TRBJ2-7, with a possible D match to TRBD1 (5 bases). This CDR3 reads CASSHDSVSEQYF. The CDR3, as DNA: TGTGCCAGCAGCCACGACAGCGTCTCCGAGCAGTACTTC.